Following are 32 T cell receptor beta chains from one sample sequenced in a study of T cells expressing NK-cell markers. TCRdb reprocessed the 5' RACE reads; each CDR3 protein has one entry and no DNA is given. The record lists 350,000 to 400,000 distinct CDR3 sequences, of which the ten most abundant hold around a tenth. The sequenced sample consisted of blood T cells: a sorted CD56 or NKG2C T cell subset, CD4+ or CD8+ T cells, or bulk PBMC T cells (not recorded which). All receptors derive from a woman between 45 and 65 years old in good health.

V gene TRBV5-1 combines with J gene TRBJ2-2. CDR3 length: 15 amino acids. Per the germline V gene, CDR1 is SGHRS and CDR2 is YFSETQ. The CDR3 region is CASSLAPGSAGELFF.

CDR3 loop: CAWSQGGGYTF. The chain couples TRBV30 to TRBJ1-2; the TRBD1 assignment by TCRdb is unverifiable without DNA. This CDR3 is built from 11 residues. From germline, CDR1 is GTSNPN and CDR2 SVGIG (reference sequence).

This chain uses TRBV12-3 or TRBV12-4 with TRBJ2-1; TCRdb selects TRBD2, and the lack of DNA leaves this call unchecked. This CDR3 is built from 13 residues. CDR3 sequence: CASRPTRIDEQFF.

The chain combines TRBV27 with TRBJ1-3. Germline loops: CDR1 MNHEY, CDR2 SMNVEV (reference sequence). The CDR3 has 14 amino acids. This CDR3 is CASSLSITGNTIYF.

V is TRBV20-1 and J is TRBJ2-7; TCRdb proposes TRBD2, but this gene call is untestable without DNA. Per germline, CDR1 DFQATT and CDR2 SNEGSKA (reference sequence). The CDR3 covers 12 residues. CDR3 in amino acids: CSARPTTYEQYF.

The chain recombines TRBV21-1 with TRBJ2-7. TRBV21-1 is reported as a pseudogene. The CDR3 runs 14 residues. The CDR3 is CASSSNECSYEQYF.

This chain connects TRBV9 to TRBJ2-2; the D gene TCRdb calls, TRBD1, cannot be checked with no DNA. This CDR3 is built from 15 residues. Looked up from germline, CDR1 is SGDLS and CDR2 is YYNGEE. The CDR3 sequence is CASSRRGPATGELFF.

The chain combines TRBV27 with TRBJ2-5. Germline loops: CDR1 MNHEY, CDR2 SMNVEV (reference sequence). There are 11 residues in the CDR3. CDR3 region: CASAASETQYF.

The V gene is TRBV20-1, the J gene TRBJ1-6. The V gene's germline CDR1 is DFQATT and CDR2 SNEGSKA (reference sequence). This CDR3 has 13 amino acids. CDR3: CSARNNQISPLHF.

The chain carries TRBV12-3 or TRBV12-4 and TRBJ2-1; TCRdb names TRBD1, which stays unverified in the absence of DNA. The CDR3 sequence is 14 residues long. CDR3 residues: CASTPPGSLNEQFF.

The rearrangement uses TRBV5-5 and TRBJ1-1. Germline CDR1 reads SGHKS; CDR2 reads YYEKEE (reference sequence). CDR3 size: 12 residues. The CDR3 region is CASSLIAVEAFF.

The genes are TRBV12-3 or TRBV12-4 and TRBJ2-1; without DNA, the TCRdb call of TRBD2 cannot be checked. The CDR3 length is 14 residues. This chain's CDR3 is CASKESGRPNEQFF.

J is TRBJ2-7 and V is TRBV20-1; as DNA is missing, the TRBD1 call by TCRdb cannot be tested. The CDR3 contains 13 residues. The germline gives CDR1 DFQATT, CDR2 SNEGSKA (reference sequence). CDR3 region: CSAVRGYKGEQYF.

The rearrangement uses TRBV6-5 and TRBJ2-1; TCRdb returns TRBD2, unconfirmable since there is no DNA. The length of the CDR3 is 15 residues. The V gene's germline CDR1 is MNHEY and CDR2 SVGAGI. CDR3 region: CASSPGLAEYNEQFF.

This sequence joins TRBV12-3 or TRBV12-4 and TRBJ1-6; with no DNA, the TCRdb D assignment of TRBD1 cannot be verified. The CDR3 spans 13 residues. CDR3 amino acids: CASSSQANSPLHF.

The chain couples TRBV3-1 to TRBJ2-1; the TCRdb call, TRBD2, lacks DNA for checking. Looked up from germline, CDR1 is LGHDT and CDR2 is YNNKEL (reference sequence). The CDR3 covers 17 residues. CDR3 sequence: CASSQPRSGRTYNEQFF.

The chain is built from TRBV6-2 or TRBV6-3 and TRBJ1-1; TCRdb lists TRBD1, though no DNA is available to test this call. The CDR3 has 16 residues. CDR1 and CDR2 (germline): MNHEY, SVGEGT. The CDR3 protein is CASSYLPDRVGTEAFF.

The chain recombines TRBV27 with TRBJ2-5; the TCRdb call, TRBD2, lacks DNA for checking. The germline gives CDR1 MNHEY, CDR2 SMNVEV (reference sequence). The CDR3 is made up of 16 amino acids. The CDR3 sequence is CASSARVVRHQETQYF.

The V gene is TRBV10-3, the J gene TRBJ1-5. From germline, CDR1 is ENHRY and CDR2 SYGVKD. The CDR3 length is 13 residues. This chain's CDR3 is CAISEEPFQPQHF.

V and J are TRBV29-1 and TRBJ2-4; TCRdb's assignment of TRBD2 cannot be checked, as there is no DNA. From germline, CDR1 is SQVTM and CDR2 ANQGSEA. The CDR3 has 12 residues. The CDR3 sequence: CSVGQGGNIQYF.

The chain links TRBV4-1 to TRBJ2-1; TCRdb gives TRBD1 as the D gene, but with no DNA this cannot be confirmed. Germline V gene lookup returns CDR1 MGHRA and CDR2 YSYEKL. The CDR3 runs 14 residues. CDR3 loop: CASSSRDRNNEQFF.

The chain recombines TRBV6-5 with TRBJ2-1. The CDR3 length is 16 residues. Per germline, CDR1 MNHEY and CDR2 SVGAGI. CDR3 loop: CASSYSESSSYNEQFF.

The chain has TRBV5-1 and TRBJ1-2. This CDR3 has 13 residues. Germline CDR1 is SGHRS and CDR2 is YFSETQ. CDR3 protein: CASSLGQKDGYTF. The full variable domain, in which reference TRBV5-1 and TRBJ1-2 provide the parts outside the CDR3, is KAGVTQTPRYLIKTRGQQVTLSCSPISGHRSVSWYQQTPGQGLQFLFEYFSETQRNKGNFPGRFSGRQFSNSRSEMNVSTLELGDSALYLCASSLGQKDGYTFGSGTRLTVV.

The chain has TRBV12-3 or TRBV12-4 and TRBJ2-1; TCRdb selects TRBD2, and the lack of DNA leaves this call unchecked. The CDR3 runs 16 residues. The CDR3 reads CASSSTIAGIYNEQFF.

The chain combines TRBV24-1 with TRBJ2-1. Germline lookup yields CDR1 KGHDR and CDR2 SFDVKD. The CDR3 extends over 17 amino acids. The CDR3 loop is CATSVRGLRNSVDEQFF.

The chain joins TRBV6-5 to TRBJ2-7; checking the TCRdb D call of TRBD1 is not possible without DNA. The CDR3 runs to 14 residues. Germline CDR1 is MNHEY and CDR2 is SVGAGI. The CDR3 spells CASSYLAGRNEQYF.

The chain has TRBV7-3 and TRBJ2-1. Germline loops: CDR1 SGHTA, CDR2 FQGTGA. The CDR3 consists of 14 residues. This CDR3 is CASSLDASPNEQFF.

V and J are TRBV12-3 or TRBV12-4 and TRBJ2-5; TCRdb's D call, TRBD1, is unchecked because there is no DNA. The CDR3 length is 15 residues. CDR3: CASSSGDRPGETQYF.

This chain joins TRBV10-3 and TRBJ1-1; the D call from TCRdb, TRBD1, cannot be confirmed without DNA. CDR3 length equals 13 residues. CDR1 is ENHRY and CDR2 is SYGVKD in the germline V gene. The CDR3 loop is CAISWGENTEAFF.

The chain links TRBV7-8 to TRBJ2-7; no DNA is available, so the TRBD2 call from TCRdb remains unchecked. Germline V gives CDR1 SGHVS, CDR2 FQNEAQ. CDR3 length equals 18 residues. The CDR3 protein is CASSPGTSGRGLSYEQYF.

The V call is TRBV10-1, the J call TRBJ2-5; the TCRdb D gene call, TRBD1, has no DNA to confirm it. Germline lookup yields CDR1 WNHNN and CDR2 SYGVQD (reference sequence). There are 14 residues in the CDR3. This CDR3 reads CASSDRDRVETQYF.

The rearrangement joins TRBV7-2 to TRBJ2-1; TCRdb proposes TRBD1, but this gene call is untestable without DNA. Germline V gives CDR1 SGHTA, CDR2 FQGNSA. This CDR3 is built from 16 residues. CDR3 region: CASSLARTGSPNEQFF.